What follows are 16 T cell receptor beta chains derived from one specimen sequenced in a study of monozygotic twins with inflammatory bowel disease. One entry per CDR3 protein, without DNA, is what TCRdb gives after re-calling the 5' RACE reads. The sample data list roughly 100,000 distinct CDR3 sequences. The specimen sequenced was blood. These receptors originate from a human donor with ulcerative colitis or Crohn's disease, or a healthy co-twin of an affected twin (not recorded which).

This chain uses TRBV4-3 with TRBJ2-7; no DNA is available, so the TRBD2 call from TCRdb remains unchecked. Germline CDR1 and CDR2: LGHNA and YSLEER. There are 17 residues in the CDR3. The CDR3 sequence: CASSRNGLAGDGYEQYF.

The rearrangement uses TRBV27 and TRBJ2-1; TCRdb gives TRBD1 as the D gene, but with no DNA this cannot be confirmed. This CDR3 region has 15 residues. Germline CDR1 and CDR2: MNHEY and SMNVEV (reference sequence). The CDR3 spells CASSLDRGFYNEQFF.

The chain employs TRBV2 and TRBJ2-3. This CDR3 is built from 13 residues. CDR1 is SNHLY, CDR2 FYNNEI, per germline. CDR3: CAGSLAGTDTQYF.

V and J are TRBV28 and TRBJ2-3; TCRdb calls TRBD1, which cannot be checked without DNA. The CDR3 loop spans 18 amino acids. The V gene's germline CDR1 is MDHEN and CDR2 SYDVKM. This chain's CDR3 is CASSAAGLQPKSTDTQYF. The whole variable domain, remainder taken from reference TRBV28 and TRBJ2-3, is DVKVTQSSRYLVKRTGEKVFLECVQDMDHENMFWYRQDPGLGLRLIYFSYDVKMKEKGDIPEGYSVSREKKERFSLILESASTNQTSMYLCASSAAGLQPKSTDTQYFGPGTRLTVL.

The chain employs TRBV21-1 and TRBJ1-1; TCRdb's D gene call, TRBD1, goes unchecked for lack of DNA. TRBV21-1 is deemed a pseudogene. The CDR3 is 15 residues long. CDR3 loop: CASSMTGTPNTEAFF.

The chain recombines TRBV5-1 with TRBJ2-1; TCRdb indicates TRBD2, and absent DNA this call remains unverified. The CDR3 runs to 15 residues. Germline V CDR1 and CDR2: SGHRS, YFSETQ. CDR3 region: CASSSGLAGGNEQFF.

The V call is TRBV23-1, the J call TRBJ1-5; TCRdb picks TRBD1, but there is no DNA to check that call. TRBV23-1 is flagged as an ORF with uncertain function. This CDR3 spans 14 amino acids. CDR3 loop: CATKGGDQNQPQHF.

This CDR3 reads CASSSDSRLRTDTQYF. The chain employs TRBV7-2 and TRBJ2-3; the TRBD2 assignment by TCRdb is unverifiable without DNA. The CDR3 consists of 16 residues. Germline-derived CDR1 and CDR2 are SGHTA and FQGNSA.

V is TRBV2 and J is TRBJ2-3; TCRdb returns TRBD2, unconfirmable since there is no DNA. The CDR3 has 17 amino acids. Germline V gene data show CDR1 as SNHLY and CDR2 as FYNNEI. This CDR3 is CASSGRVKARDTDTQYF.

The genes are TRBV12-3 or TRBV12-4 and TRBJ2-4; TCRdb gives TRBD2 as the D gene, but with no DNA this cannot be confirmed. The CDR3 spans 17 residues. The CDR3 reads CASSLGLAGSTKNIQYF.

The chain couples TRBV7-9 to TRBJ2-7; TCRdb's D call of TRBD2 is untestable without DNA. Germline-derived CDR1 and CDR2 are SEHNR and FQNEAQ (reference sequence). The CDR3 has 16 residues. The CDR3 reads CASSIGAGGRSYEQYF.

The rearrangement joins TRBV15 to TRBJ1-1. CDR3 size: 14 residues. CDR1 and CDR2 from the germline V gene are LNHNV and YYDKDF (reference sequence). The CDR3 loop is CATSREWENTEAFF.

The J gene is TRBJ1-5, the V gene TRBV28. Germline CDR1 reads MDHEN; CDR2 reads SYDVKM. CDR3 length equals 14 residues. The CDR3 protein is CASSFNSNNQPQHF.

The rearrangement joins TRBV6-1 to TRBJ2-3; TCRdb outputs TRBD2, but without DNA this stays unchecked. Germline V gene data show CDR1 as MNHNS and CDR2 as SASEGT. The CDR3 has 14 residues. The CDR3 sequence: CASSPRGSTDTQYF.

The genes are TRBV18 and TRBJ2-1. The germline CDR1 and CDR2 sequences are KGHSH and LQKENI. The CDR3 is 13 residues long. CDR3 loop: CASSPSRYNEQFF.

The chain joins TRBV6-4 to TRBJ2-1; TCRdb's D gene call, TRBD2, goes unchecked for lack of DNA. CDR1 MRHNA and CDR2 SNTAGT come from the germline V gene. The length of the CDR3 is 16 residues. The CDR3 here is CASSLTSGRSQNEQFF.